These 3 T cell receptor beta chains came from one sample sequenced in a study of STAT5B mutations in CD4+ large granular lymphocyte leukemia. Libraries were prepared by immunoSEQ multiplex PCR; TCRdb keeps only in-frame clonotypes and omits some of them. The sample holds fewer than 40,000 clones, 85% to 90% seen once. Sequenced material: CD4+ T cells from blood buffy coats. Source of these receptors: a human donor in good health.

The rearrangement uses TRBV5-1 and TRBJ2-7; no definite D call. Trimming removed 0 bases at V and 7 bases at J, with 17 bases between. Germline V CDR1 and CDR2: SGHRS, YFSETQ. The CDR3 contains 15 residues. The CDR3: CASSLVGAAPTEQYF. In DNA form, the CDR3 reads TGCGCCAGCAGCTTGGTGGGCGCAGCGCCAACGGAGCAGTACTTC.

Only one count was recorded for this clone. CDR3 sequence: CASTPRASGDNEQFF. The CDR3 nucleotides read TGTGCCAGCACCCCCCGGGCTAGCGGAGACAATGAGCAGTTCTTC. V gene TRBV7-2 combines with J gene TRBJ2-1; 7 bases fit TRBD2. This CDR3 comprises 15 residues. J was trimmed by 5 bases and V by 7 bases; bases with no gene match: 11. The germline CDR1 and CDR2 sequences are SGHTA and FQGNSA.

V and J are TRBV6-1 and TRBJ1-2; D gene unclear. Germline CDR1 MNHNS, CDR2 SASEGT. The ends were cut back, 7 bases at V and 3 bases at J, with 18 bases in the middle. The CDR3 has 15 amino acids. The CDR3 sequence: CASTQVGVGYYGYTF. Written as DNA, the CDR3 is TGTGCCAGCACCCAGGTCGGGGTGGGGTACTATGGCTACACCTTC.